The 8 T cell receptor beta chains reported below all come from one sample, sequenced in a study of blood T cells in healthy people across ages. A second roughly 6 to 12 cycle PCR used barcoded and J-beta primers. MiXCR, run by TCRdb on the 5' RACE reads, gives a single entry per CDR3 protein. The repertoire consists of 600,000 to 900,000 distinct CDR3 sequences, with 20% to 30% occurring once and the leading ten covering less than 3.5%. This same sample was also part of a study on T cells of mothers and their children.

Sequencing was done on a sample of blood. Receptors were obtained from a boy aged 5-17 years in good health.

This clonotype occurred many times. The J gene is TRBJ1-4, the V gene TRBV4-1; D is ambiguous. Trimming left V 0 bases short and J 11 bases short, with 22 bases between. Germline loops: CDR1 MGHRA, CDR2 YSYEKL. The CDR3 consists of 17 residues. The CDR3 DNA reads TGCGCCAGCAGCCAAGAGCCACACGGCGCTTCGAGAAGGAAACTGTTTTTT. Translation gives CASSQEPHGASRRKLFF.

The chain combines TRBV7-6 with TRBJ2-3; no clear D gene. This CDR3 region has 11 residues. V was trimmed by 7 bases and J by 5 bases, leaving 7 bases between them. Germline CDR1 reads SGHVS; CDR2 reads FNYEAQ. DNA for the CDR3: TGTGCCAGCAAGCGAGGAGATACGCAGTATTTT. It codes for CASKRGDTQYF.

This clonotype showed up just a few times. This may be a read error: a much more frequent sequence differs by one nucleotide. The rearrangement uses TRBV6-5 and TRBJ2-5, with D perhaps matching TRBD2 (6 bases). The CDR3 extends over 14 amino acids. The V end was cut by 7 bases, the J end by 5 bases, with 17 bases between. Germline CDR1 and CDR2: MNHEY and SVGAGI. The CDR3 DNA is TGTGCCAGCACTTTGGACTATCGGGGGGAGACCCAGTACTTC. Amino acids: CASTLDYRGETQYF.

This chain connects TRBV7-3 to TRBJ2-1, with TRBD2 identical over 8 bases. V was clipped by 1 base and J by 4 bases; unmatched bases: 3. CDR3 length: 15 amino acids. CDR1 is SGHTA and CDR2 is FQGTGA in the germline V gene. CDR3 DNA: TGTGCCAGCAGCTTAAACGGGGGGGTTTACAATGAGCAGTTCTTC. Residues: CASSLNGGVYNEQFF.

This clonotype was found once. The V call is TRBV7-9, the J call TRBJ1-2; D is ambiguous. The CDR3 loop spans 19 amino acids. Trimming removed 0 bases from V and 1 base from J, with 21 bases in between. Per the germline V gene, CDR1 is SEHNR and CDR2 is FQNEAQ (reference sequence). The CDR3 region has the DNA TGTGCCAGCAGCTTAGCCGGAGACGTCTGGAAGATCTTTAACTATGGCTACACCTTC. It specifies CASSLAGDVWKIFNYGYTF. Filled out from reference TRBV7-9 and TRBJ1-2, the complete variable domain reads DTGVSQNPRHKITKRGQNVTFRCDPISEHNRLYWYRQTLGQGPEFLTYFQNEAQLEKSRLLSDRFSAERPKGSFSTLEIQRTEQGDSAMYLCASSLAGDVWKIFNYGYTFGSGTRLTVV.

The rearrangement uses TRBV2 and TRBJ2-7, with TRBD1 matching over 9 bases. Unmatched junction bases numbered 8, after V lost 6 bases and J lost 2 bases. Germline CDR1 and CDR2: SNHLY and FYNNEI. This CDR3 spans 15 amino acids. The CDR3 region has the DNA TGTGCCAGCAGGGTGGGACAGGGTCCGGCCTACGAGCAGTACTTC. Translated, it gives CASRVGQGPAYEQYF.

This sequence joins TRBV7-3 and TRBJ2-2; 8 bases agree with TRBD1. CDR3 length: 17 amino acids. The V gene end was trimmed by 5 bases and the J gene end by 7 bases; junction bases not matched to a gene: 15. Germline V CDR1 and CDR2: SGHTA, FQGTGA. The CDR3 loop reads CASSQGISGGRSGELFF. CDR3 DNA sequence: TGTGCCAGCAGCCAGGGGATTTCAGGGGGCCGAAGCGGGGAGCTGTTTTTT.

As regards this clonotype: The junction and the germline gene differ at one end; a read error may be behind it. The chain recombines TRBV5-1 with TRBJ2-1, with D possibly being TRBD1 (7 bases). Germline V CDR1 and CDR2: SGHRS, YFSETQ. This CDR3 comprises 17 residues. The CDR3 protein is CASSLDPGGSSYNGQLF. For the CDR3, the DNA is TGCGCCAGCAGCTTGGACCCAGGGGGGAGCTCCTACAATGGGCAGCTCTTC.